This passage covers 3 T cell receptor beta chains from one sample sequenced in a study of regulatory T cells in long-lasting Graves disease. Time point specified: persistent/refractory GD, antithyroid drugs over 5 years with positive TRAb. RNA from PBMCs was the source of the TCR library. To make TCR beta libraries, researchers used iRepertoire HTBI primers and Arm-PCR of CDR3 regions. TCRdb reprocessed the multiplex PCR reads via MiXCR and lists one record per CDR3 protein. There are around 460,000 distinct CDR3 sequences in the sample; 20% to 25% occur only once, and about an eighth lies in the top ten. The sample was peripheral blood mononuclear cells (PBMCs), taken when the disease was refractory, from a patient treated with antithyroid drugs. The receptors shown here come from a female donor with Graves disease.

This clonotype has at least ten counts. The chain is built from TRBV2 and TRBJ1-4, with TRBD1 as a possible D gene (6 bases). Trimming shortened V by 6 bases and J by 0 bases, and 11 bases separated the two germline ends. Germline loops: CDR1 SNHLY, CDR2 FYNNEI. This CDR3 has 15 residues. The CDR3 coding sequence is TGTGCCAGCAGCAGGGGTGTGTCAACTAATGAAAAACTGTTTTTT. Protein: CASSRGVSTNEKLFF.

This clonotype was counted at least ten times. This rearrangement joins TRBV20-1 to TRBJ1-2, with D maybe TRBD1 (5 bases). The germline CDR1 and CDR2 sequences are DFQATT and SNEGSKA (reference sequence). CDR3 length equals 13 residues. V was trimmed by 4 bases and J by 4 bases, leaving 13 bases between them. CDR3 coding DNA: TGCAGTGCTACGGAGGGGTTGGGCTATGGCTACACCTTC. The encoded protein is CSATEGLGYGYTF.

This clonotype appeared many times. The genes are TRBV28 and TRBJ1-5; 8 positions agree with TRBD1. CDR1 MDHEN and CDR2 SYDVKM come from the germline V gene. The CDR3 totals 17 residues. Trimming removed 6 bases from V and 0 bases from J; junction bases left unmatched: 10. The CDR3: CASSGWTGLYSNQPQHF. The DNA of the CDR3 is TGTGCCAGCAGCGGGTGGACAGGGTTATATAGCAATCAGCCCCAGCATTTT.